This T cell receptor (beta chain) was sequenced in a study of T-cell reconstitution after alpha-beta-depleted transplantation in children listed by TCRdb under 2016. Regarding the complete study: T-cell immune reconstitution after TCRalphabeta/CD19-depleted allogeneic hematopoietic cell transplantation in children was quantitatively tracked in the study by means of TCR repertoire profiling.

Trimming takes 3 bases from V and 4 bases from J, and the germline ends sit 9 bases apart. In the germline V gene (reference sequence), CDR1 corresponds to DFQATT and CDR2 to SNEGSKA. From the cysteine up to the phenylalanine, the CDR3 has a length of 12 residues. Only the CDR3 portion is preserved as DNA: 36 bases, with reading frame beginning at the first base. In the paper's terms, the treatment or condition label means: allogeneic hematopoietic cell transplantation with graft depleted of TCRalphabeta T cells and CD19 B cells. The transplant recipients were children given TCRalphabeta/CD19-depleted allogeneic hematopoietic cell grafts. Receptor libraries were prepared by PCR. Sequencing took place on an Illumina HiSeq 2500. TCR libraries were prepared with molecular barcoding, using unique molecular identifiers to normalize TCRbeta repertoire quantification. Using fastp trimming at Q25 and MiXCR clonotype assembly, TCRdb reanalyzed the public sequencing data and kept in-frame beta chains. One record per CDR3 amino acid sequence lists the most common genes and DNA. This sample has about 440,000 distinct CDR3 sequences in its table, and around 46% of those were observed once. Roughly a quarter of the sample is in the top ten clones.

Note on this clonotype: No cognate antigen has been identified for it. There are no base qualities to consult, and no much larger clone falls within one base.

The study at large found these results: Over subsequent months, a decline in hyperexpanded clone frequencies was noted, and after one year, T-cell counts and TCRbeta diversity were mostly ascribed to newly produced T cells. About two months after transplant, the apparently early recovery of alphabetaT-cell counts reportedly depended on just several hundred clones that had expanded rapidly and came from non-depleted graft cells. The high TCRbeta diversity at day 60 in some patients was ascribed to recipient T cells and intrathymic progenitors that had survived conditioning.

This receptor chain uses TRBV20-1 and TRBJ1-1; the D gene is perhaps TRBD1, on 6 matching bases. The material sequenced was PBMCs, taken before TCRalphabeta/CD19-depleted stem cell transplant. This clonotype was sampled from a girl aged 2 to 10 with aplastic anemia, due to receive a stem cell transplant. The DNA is TGCAGTGCTAGTCCCAGGGGCACTGAAGCTTTCTTT. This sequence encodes CSASPRGTEAFF.